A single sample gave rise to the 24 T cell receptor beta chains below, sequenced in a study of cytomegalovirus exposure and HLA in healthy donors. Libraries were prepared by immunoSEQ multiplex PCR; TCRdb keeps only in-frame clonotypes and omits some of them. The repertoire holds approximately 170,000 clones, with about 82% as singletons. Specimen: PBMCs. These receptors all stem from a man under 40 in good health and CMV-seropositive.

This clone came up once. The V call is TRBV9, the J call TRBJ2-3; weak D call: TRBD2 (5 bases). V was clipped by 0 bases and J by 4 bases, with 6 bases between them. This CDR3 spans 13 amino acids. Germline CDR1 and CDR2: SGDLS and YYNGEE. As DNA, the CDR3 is TGTGCCAGCAGCGTAGCTAGCCCAGATACGCAGTATTTT. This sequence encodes CASSVASPDTQYF. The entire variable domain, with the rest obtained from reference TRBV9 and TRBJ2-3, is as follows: DSGVTQTPKHLITATGQRVTLRCSPRSGDLSVYWYQQSLDQGLQFLIQYYNGEERAKGNILERFSAQQFPDLHSELNLSSLELGDSALYFCASSVASPDTQYFGPGTRLTVL.

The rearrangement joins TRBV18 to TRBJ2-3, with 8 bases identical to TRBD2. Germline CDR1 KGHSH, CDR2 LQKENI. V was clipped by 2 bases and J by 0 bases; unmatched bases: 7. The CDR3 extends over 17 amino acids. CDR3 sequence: CASSPIAGRLSTDTQYF. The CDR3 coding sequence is TGTGCCAGCTCACCAATAGCGGGGAGACTTAGCACAGATACGCAGTATTTT. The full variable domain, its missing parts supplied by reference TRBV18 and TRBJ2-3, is NAGVMQNPRHLVRRRGQEARLRCSPMKGHSHVYWYRQLPEEGLKFMVYLQKENIIDESGMPKERFSAEFPKEGPSILRIQQVVRGDSAAYFCASSPIAGRLSTDTQYFGPGTRLTVL.

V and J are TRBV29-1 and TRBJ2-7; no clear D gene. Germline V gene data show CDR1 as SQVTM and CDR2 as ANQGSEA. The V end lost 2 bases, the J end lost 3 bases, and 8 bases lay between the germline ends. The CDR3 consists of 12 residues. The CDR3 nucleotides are TGCAGCGTTGAATTGAGAGACTACGAGCAGTACTTC. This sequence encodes CSVELRDYEQYF.

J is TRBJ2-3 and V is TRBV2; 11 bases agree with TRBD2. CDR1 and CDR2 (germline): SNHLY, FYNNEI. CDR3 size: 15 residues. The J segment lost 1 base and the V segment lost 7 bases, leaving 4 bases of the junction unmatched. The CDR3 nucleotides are TGTGCCAGCATTAGCGGGGGGGCGGGCACAGATACGCAGTATTTT. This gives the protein CASISGGAGTDTQYF.

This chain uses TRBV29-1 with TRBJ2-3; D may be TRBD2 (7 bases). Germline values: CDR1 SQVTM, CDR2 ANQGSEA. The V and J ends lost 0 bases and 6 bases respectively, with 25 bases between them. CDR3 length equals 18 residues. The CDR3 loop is CSVEDWGGRSSAGDTQYF. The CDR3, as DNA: TGCAGCGTTGAAGATTGGGGGGGGCGCAGTTCGGCTGGCGATACGCAGTATTTT.

The CDR3 sequence: CASTRTSGGVLAKNIQYF. The CDR3 coding sequence is TGTGCCAGTACCCGGACTAGCGGGGGAGTTCTAGCCAAAAACATTCAGTACTTC. The J gene is TRBJ2-4, the V gene TRBV19; 13 nucleotides align to TRBD2. Trimming at V came to 7 bases and at J to 0 bases, leaving 9 bases not matched to a gene. The CDR3 spans 18 residues. Per the germline V gene, CDR1 is LNHDA and CDR2 is SQIVND (reference sequence).

The CDR3 bases are TGTGCCAGCAGTTTTCTTACAGGGGGCTATGGCTACACCTTC. Protein: CASSFLTGGYGYTF. The V and J genes are TRBV27 and TRBJ1-2; 8 nucleotides agree with TRBD1. Per germline, CDR1 MNHEY and CDR2 SMNVEV (reference sequence). There are 14 residues in the CDR3. V lost 3 bases to trimming and J lost 4 bases; unmatched junction nucleotides: 4.

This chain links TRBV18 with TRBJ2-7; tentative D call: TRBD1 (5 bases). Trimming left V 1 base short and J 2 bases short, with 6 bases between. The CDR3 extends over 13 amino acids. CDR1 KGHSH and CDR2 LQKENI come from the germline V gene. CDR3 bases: TGTGCCAGCTCACCACGACAGACCTACGAGCAGTACTTC. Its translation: CASSPRQTYEQYF.

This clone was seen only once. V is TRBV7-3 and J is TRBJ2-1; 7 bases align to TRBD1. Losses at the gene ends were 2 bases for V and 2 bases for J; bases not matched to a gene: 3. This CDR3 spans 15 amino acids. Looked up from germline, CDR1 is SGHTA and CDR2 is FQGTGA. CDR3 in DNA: TGTGCCAGCAGCTTATCTCAGGGGGCCTACAATGAGCAGTTCTTC. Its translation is CASSLSQGAYNEQFF.

CDR3 amino acids: CASTRWEGGYTF. The CDR3 region has the DNA TGTGCCAGTACCAGGTGGGAGGGTGGCTACACCTTC. The chain uses TRBV19 and TRBJ1-2; D gene unclear. This CDR3 spans 12 amino acids. Between the trimmed V and J ends, which lost 7 bases and 7 bases, there was a span of 13 bases. Germline CDR1 and CDR2: LNHDA and SQIVND (reference sequence).

CDR3 region: CASSSKGADRTYNSPLHF. Written as DNA, the CDR3 is TGTGCCAGCAGCTCAAAGGGGGCTGATCGGACCTATAATTCACCCCTCCACTTT. The chain has TRBV7-8 and TRBJ1-6; TRBD1 aligns across 7 bases. V dropped 4 bases and J dropped 2; count of bases not matched to a gene: 11. This CDR3 has 18 amino acids. Looked up from germline, CDR1 is SGHVS and CDR2 is FQNEAQ.

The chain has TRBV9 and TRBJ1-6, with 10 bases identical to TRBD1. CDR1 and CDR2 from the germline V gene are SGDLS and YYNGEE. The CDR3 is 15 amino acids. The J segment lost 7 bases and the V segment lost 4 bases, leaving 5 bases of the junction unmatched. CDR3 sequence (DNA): TGTGCCAGCAGCCCCAGGACAGGGGGGAATTCACCCCTCCACTTT. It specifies CASSPRTGGNSPLHF.

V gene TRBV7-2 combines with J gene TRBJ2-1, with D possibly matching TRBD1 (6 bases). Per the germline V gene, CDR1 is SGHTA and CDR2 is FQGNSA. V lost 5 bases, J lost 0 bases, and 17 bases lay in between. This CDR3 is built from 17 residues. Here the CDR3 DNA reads TGTGCCAGCAGCCCCTGGACAGTCGCGAGCTCCTACAATGAGCAGTTCTTC. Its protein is CASSPWTVASSYNEQFF.

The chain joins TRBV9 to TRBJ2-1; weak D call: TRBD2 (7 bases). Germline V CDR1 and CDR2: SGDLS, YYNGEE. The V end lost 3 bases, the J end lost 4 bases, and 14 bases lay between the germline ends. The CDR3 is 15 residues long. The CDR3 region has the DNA TGTGCCAGCAGCGAGAGGGGGGGCCCTTACAATGAGCAGTTCTTC. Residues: CASSERGGPYNEQFF.

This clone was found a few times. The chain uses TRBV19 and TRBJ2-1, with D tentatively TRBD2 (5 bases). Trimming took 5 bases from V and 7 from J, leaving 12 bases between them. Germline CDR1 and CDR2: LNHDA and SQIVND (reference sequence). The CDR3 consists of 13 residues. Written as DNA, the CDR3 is TGTGCCAGTAGTTACACGGACTCGAATGAGCAGTTCTTC. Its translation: CASSYTDSNEQFF.

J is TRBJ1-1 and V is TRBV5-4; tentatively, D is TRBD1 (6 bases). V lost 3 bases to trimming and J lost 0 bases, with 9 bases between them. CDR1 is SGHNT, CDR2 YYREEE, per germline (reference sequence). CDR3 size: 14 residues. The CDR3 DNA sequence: TGTGCCAGCAGCTGGACAGCAATGAACACTGAAGCTTTCTTT. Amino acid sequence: CASSWTAMNTEAFF.

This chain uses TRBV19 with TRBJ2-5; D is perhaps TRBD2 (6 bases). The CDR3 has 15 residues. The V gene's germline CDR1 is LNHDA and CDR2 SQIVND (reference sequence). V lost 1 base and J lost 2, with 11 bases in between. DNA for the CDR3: TGTGCCAGTAGTATAGCGGGGACTGCTCAAGAGACCCAGTACTTC. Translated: CASSIAGTAQETQYF.

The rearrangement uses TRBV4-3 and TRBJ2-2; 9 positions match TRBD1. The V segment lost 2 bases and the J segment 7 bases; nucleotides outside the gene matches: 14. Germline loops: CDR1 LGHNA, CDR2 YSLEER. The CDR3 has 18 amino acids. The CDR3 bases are TGCGCCAGCAGCCAAACAAAACAGGGGGCTTATCGGGGCGGGGAGCTGTTTTTT. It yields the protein CASSQTKQGAYRGGELFF.

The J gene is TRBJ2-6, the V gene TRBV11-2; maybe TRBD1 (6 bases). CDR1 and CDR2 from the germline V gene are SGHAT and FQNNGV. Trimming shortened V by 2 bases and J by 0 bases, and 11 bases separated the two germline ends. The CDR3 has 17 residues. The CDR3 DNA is TGTGCCAGCAGCTTATACAGGGCGGGCTCTGGGGCCAACGTCCTGACTTTC. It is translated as CASSLYRAGSGANVLTF.

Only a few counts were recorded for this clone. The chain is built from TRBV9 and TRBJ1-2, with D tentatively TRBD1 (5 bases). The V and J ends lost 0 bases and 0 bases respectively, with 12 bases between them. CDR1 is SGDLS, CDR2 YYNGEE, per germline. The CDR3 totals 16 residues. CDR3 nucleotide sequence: TGTGCCAGCAGCGTAGACCCGACAGCTACTAACTATGGCTACACCTTC. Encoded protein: CASSVDPTATNYGYTF.

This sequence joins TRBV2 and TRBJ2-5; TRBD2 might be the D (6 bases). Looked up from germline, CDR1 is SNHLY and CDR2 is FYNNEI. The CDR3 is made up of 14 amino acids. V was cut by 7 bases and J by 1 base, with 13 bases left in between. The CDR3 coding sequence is TGTGCCAGCACTTCGGGACTTTTCCAAGAGACCCAGTACTTC. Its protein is CASTSGLFQETQYF.

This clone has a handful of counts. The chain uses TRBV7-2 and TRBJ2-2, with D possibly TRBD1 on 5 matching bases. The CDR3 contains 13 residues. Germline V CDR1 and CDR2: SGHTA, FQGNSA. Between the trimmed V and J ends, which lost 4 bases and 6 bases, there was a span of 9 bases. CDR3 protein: CASSSQGPGELFF. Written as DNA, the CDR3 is TGTGCCAGCAGCTCCCAGGGTCCCGGGGAGCTGTTTTTT.

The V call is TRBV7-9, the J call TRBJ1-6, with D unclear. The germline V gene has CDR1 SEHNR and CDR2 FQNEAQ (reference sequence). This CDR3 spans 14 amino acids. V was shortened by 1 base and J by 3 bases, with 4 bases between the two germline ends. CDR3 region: CASSLGHYNSPLHF. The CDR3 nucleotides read TGTGCCAGCAGCTTAGGACACTATAATTCACCCCTCCACTTT.

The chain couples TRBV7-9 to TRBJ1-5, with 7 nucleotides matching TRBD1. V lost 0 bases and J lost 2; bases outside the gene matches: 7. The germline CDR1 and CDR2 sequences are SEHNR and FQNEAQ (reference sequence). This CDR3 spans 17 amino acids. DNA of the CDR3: TGTGCCAGCAGCTTAGCGCTAAGGGGGCGAGGCAATCAGCCCCAGCATTTT. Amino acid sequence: CASSLALRGRGNQPQHF.